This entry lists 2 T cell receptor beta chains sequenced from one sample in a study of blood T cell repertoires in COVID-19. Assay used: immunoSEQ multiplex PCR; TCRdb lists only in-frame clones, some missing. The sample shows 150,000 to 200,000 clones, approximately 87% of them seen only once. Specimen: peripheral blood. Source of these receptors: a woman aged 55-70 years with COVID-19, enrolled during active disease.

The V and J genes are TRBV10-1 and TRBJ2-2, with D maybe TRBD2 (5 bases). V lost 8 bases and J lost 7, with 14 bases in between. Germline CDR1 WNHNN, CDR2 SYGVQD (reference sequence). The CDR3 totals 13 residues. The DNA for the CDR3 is TGCGCCAGCTCCGAAGAGGGTCACGGGGAGCTGTTTTTT. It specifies CASSEEGHGELFF.

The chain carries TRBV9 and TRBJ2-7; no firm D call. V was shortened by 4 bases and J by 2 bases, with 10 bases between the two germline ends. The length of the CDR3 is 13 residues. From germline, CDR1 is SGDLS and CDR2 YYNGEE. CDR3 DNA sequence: TGTGCCAGCAGCCCATCCCCGGCCTACGAGCAGTACTTC. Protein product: CASSPSPAYEQYF.